This T cell receptor (beta chain) appears in the sequencing data of a study of breast tumors, draining lymph nodes, adjacent tissues. Breast cancer patients provided tissue from their axillary draining lymph nodes. Overall study findings and caveats: Tumors had less TCR diversity than lymph nodes, more than nontumor tissue. Most tumor T cells seemingly derive from lymph node, then expand in tumor. Tumor T cell lymph node origin was a supported hypothesis, not proven. Tumor and nontumor repertoires were significantly more similar in luminal-like than in basal-like breast cancer.

TCRdb analysed the multiplex PCR reads with MiXCR anew, one entry per CDR3 protein. This sample has some 130,000 distinct CDR3 sequences, with approximately 20% found just once. This clonotype has at least ten counts. Its antigen is undetermined. This sequence originates from a female donor with breast cancer. Some clones in this sample may be carry-over from other donors' samples. Sequenced material: axillary lymph node tissue.

CDR3 DNA: TGTGCCACAAAGGGGGGCGGCTATGGCTACACCTTC. Translated: CATKGGGYGYTF. J is TRBJ1-2 and V is TRBV10-3, with a tentative D call TRBD1 (6 bases). The ends were cut back, 10 bases at V and 4 bases at J, with 13 bases in the middle. This CDR3 is 12 amino acids long. Germline V lookup: CDR1 ENHRY, CDR2 SYGVKD.